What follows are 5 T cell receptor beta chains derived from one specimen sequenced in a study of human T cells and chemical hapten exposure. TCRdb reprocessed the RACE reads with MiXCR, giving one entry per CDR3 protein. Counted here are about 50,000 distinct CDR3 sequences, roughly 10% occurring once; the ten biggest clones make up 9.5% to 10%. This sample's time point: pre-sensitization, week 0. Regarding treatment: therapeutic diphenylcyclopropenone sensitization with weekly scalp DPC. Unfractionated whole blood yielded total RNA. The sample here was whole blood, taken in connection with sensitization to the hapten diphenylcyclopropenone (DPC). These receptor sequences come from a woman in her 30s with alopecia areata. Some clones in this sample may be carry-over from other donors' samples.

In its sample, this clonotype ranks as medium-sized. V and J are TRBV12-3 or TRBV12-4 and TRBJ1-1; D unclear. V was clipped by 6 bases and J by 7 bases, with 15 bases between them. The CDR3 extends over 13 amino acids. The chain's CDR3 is CASRPLWQHEAFF. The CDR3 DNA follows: TGTGCCAGCAGACCCCTATGGCAGCATGAAGCTTTCTTT.

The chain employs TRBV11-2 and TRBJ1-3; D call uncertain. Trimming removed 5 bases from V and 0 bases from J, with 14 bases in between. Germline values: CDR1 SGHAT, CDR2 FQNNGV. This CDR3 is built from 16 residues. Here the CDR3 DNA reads TGTGCCAGCAGCCCACTTACCTTCAGCTCTGGAAACACCATATATTTT. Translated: CASSPLTFSSGNTIYF. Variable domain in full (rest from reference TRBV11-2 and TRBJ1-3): EAGVAQSPRYKIIEKRQSVAFWCNPISGHATLYWYQQILGQGPKLLIQFQNNGVVDDSQLPKDRFSAERLKGVDSTLKIQPAKLEDSAVYLCASSPLTFSSGNTIYFGEGSWLTVV.

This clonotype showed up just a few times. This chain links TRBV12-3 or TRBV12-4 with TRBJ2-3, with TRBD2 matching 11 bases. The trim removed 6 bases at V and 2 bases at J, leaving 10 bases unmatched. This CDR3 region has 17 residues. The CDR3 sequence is CASSRSGGADFTDTQYF. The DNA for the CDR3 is TGTGCCAGCAGCCGTAGCGGGGGGGCAGATTTCACAGATACGCAGTATTTT.

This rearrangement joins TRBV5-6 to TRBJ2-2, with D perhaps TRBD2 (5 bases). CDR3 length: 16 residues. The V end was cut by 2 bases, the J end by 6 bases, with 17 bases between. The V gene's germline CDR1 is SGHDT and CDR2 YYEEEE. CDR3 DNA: TGTGCCAGCAGCTTCCAGTACGGGATGCGATCCGGGGAGCTGTTTTTT. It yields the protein CASSFQYGMRSGELFF.

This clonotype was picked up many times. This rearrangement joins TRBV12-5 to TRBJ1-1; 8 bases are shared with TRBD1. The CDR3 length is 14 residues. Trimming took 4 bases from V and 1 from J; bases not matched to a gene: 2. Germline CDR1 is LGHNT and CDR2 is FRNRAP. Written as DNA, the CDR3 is TGTGCTAGTGGTTCAGGGACAGGGAACACTGAAGCTTTCTTT. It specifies CASGSGTGNTEAFF.